Listed below are T cell receptor beta chains from one sample, sequenced in a study of beta chain features in type 1 diabetes. Assay used: immunoSEQ multiplex PCR; TCRdb lists only in-frame clones, some missing. The sample shows about 660,000 clones, more than 13% of them seen only once. Material: naive CD4+ T cells from blood. The receptor source for this set is a man aged 18-30 years with type 1 diabetes. The CDR3 runs from the conserved cysteine through the conserved F or W. Fields, in order: CDR3 DNA, CDR3 protein, J gene, CDR3 length, V gene, clone size, D gene. D genes are given only for firm matches. Rows give clone size only sometimes, using once, few, many, or a class for an expanded clone.

CDR3nt: TGTGCCTGGAGTGAGGGACTACACACAGATACGCAGTATTTT
CDR3aa: CAWSEGLHTDTQYF
j_gene: TRBJ2-3
len: 14
v_gene: TRBV30
abundance: .
d_gene: TRBD2

CDR3nt: TGTGCCATCAGTGAGTCGGGGGATGAGCAGTTCTTC
CDR3aa: CAISESGDEQFF
j_gene: TRBJ2-1
len: 12
v_gene: TRBV10-3
abundance: few
d_gene: .

CDR3nt: TGTGCCAGCAGCCCTCTTGGGGGGGCAGATACGCAGTATTTT
CDR3aa: CASSPLGGADTQYF
j_gene: TRBJ2-3
len: 14
v_gene: TRBV7-9
abundance: few
d_gene: TRBD2

CDR3nt: TGCACCAGCAGCCCCGAGGAAGCCCCTAAAGTCAATGAGCAGTTCTTC
CDR3aa: CTSSPEEAPKVNEQFF
j_gene: TRBJ2-1
len: 16
v_gene: TRBV1
abundance: few
d_gene: .

CDR3nt: TGTGCCAGCTCACCACTCTGGACAGAAAACTATGGCTACACCTTC
CDR3aa: CASSPLWTENYGYTF
j_gene: TRBJ1-2
len: 15
v_gene: TRBV18
abundance: .
d_gene: .

CDR3nt: TGTGCCACCAGCTTCGGGACAGGGCCCTTGACCCTCCACTTT
CDR3aa: CATSFGTGPLTLHF
j_gene: TRBJ1-6
len: 14
v_gene: TRBV15
abundance: .
d_gene: TRBD1

CDR3nt: TGTGCCAGCAGTGCTGTCAGCTATGGCTACACCTTC
CDR3aa: CASSAVSYGYTF
j_gene: TRBJ1-2
len: 12
v_gene: TRBV25-1
abundance: .
d_gene: .

CDR3nt: TGTGCCAGCAGCTTTCCCGGGACAACATACAATGAGCAGTTCTTC
CDR3aa: CASSFPGTTYNEQFF
j_gene: TRBJ2-1
len: 15
v_gene: TRBV5-6
abundance: .
d_gene: .

CDR3nt: TGTGCCAGCTCACCCGGGACAGGGGGAATCTACGAGCAGTACTTC
CDR3aa: CASSPGTGGIYEQYF
j_gene: TRBJ2-7
len: 15
v_gene: TRBV18
abundance: few
d_gene: TRBD1

CDR3nt: TGCGCCACCAGGACAGGGGTTAAGGAAGAGCAGTACTTC
CDR3aa: CATRTGVKEEQYF
j_gene: TRBJ2-7
len: 13
v_gene: TRBV5-1
abundance: .
d_gene: TRBD1

CDR3nt: TGTGCCAGCAGTTTACTAGCGGGAGGCACCGGGGAGCTGTTTTTT
CDR3aa: CASSLLAGGTGELFF
j_gene: TRBJ2-2
len: 15
v_gene: TRBV6-1
abundance: .
d_gene: TRBD2

CDR3nt: TGTGCCACCAGCAGAGGCCGGACAGGGCGCTCTGGGGCCAACGTCCTGACTTTC
CDR3aa: CATSRGRTGRSGANVLTF
j_gene: TRBJ2-6
len: 18
v_gene: TRBV15
abundance: .
d_gene: TRBD1

CDR3nt: TGTGCCAGCAGCGTAGGGGGGGATAACACTGAAGCTTTCTTT
CDR3aa: CASSVGGDNTEAFF
j_gene: TRBJ1-1
len: 14
v_gene: TRBV9
abundance: .
d_gene: .

CDR3nt: TGTGCCAGTATTCCCACAGGGACCCGCACAGATACGCAGTATTTT
CDR3aa: CASIPTGTRTDTQYF
j_gene: TRBJ2-3
len: 15
v_gene: TRBV19
abundance: few
d_gene: .

CDR3nt: TGTGCCACCCTCGTTGTAGAGACCCAGTACTTC
CDR3aa: CATLVVETQYF
j_gene: TRBJ2-5
len: 11
v_gene: TRBV2
abundance: few
d_gene: .

CDR3nt: TGTGCCAGCAGTTTGGCGGGACGGCTTAATGAAAAACTGTTTTTT
CDR3aa: CASSLAGRLNEKLFF
j_gene: TRBJ1-4
len: 15
v_gene: TRBV28
abundance: .
d_gene: .

CDR3nt: TGTGCCAGCAGCGAGCAGTATTTT
CDR3aa: CASSEQYF
j_gene: TRBJ2-3
len: 8
v_gene: TRBV2
abundance: .
d_gene: .

CDR3nt: TGCGCCAGCAGCCAAGATCCCGATACAGCGCAGTACTTC
CDR3aa: CASSQDPDTAQYF
j_gene: TRBJ2-7
len: 13
v_gene: TRBV4-1
abundance: .
d_gene: .

CDR3nt: TGTGCCAGTAGTCAGGCGTCTAGCGGGACTTGGTCGCAGTTCTTC
CDR3aa: CASSQASSGTWSQFF
j_gene: TRBJ2-1
len: 15
v_gene: TRBV19
abundance: .
d_gene: TRBD2

CDR3nt: TGTGCCAGCAGCCGGCCCCCAAGCGGGAGTTCAGATACGCAGTATTTT
CDR3aa: CASSRPPSGSSDTQYF
j_gene: TRBJ2-3
len: 16
v_gene: TRBV5-4
abundance: few
d_gene: TRBD2

CDR3nt: TGTGCCAGCAGCTCAGGGTACAATGAGCAGTTCTTC
CDR3aa: CASSSGYNEQFF
j_gene: TRBJ2-1
len: 12
v_gene: TRBV5-6
abundance: .
d_gene: .

CDR3nt: TGCGCCAGCAGCCAACTGAAGGGACCCGCTCAGGGCTACACCTTC
CDR3aa: CASSQLKGPAQGYTF
j_gene: TRBJ1-2
len: 15
v_gene: TRBV4-3
abundance: few
d_gene: .

CDR3nt: TGCGCCAGCAGCTTGGCCTACTGGACCGGGGAGCTGTTTTTT
CDR3aa: CASSLAYWTGELFF
j_gene: TRBJ2-2
len: 14
v_gene: TRBV5-1
abundance: .
d_gene: .

CDR3nt: TGTGCCAGCAGTTTGGGTTCGAAGGGCGAGCAGTTCTTC
CDR3aa: CASSLGSKGEQFF
j_gene: TRBJ2-1
len: 13
v_gene: TRBV28
abundance: few
d_gene: .

CDR3nt: TGTGCCAGCAGCGTAGCTGGGGGGGCTGGAAACACCATATATTTT
CDR3aa: CASSVAGGAGNTIYF
j_gene: TRBJ1-3
len: 15
v_gene: TRBV9
abundance: .
d_gene: .

CDR3nt: TGTGCCAGCAAACCGGGACAGTCCTACGAGCAGTACTTC
CDR3aa: CASKPGQSYEQYF
j_gene: TRBJ2-7
len: 13
v_gene: TRBV2
abundance: .
d_gene: TRBD1

CDR3nt: TGTGCCAGCAGCGTTCTCACAGGGGATGAAAAACTGTTTTTT
CDR3aa: CASSVLTGDEKLFF
j_gene: TRBJ1-4
len: 14
v_gene: TRBV9
abundance: .
d_gene: TRBD1

CDR3nt: TGTGCCTGGAGCGGGGGGACTAGCGGGACTTCGGGGACCCAGTACTTC
CDR3aa: CAWSGGTSGTSGTQYF
j_gene: TRBJ2-5
len: 16
v_gene: TRBV30
abundance: few
d_gene: TRBD2

CDR3nt: TGTGCCAGCAGCTTAGCGCGAAGAATTGCTAGCACAGATACGCAGTATTTT
CDR3aa: CASSLARRIASTDTQYF
j_gene: TRBJ2-3
len: 17
v_gene: TRBV7-9
abundance: few
d_gene: .

CDR3nt: TGTGCCAGCAGCGTCGGACTAGCGGGCAACAATGAGCAGTTCTTC
CDR3aa: CASSVGLAGNNEQFF
j_gene: TRBJ2-1
len: 15
v_gene: TRBV9
abundance: few
d_gene: TRBD2

CDR3nt: TGTGCCTGGAGTGTTACTACAGGACCCTATGGCTACACCTTC
CDR3aa: CAWSVTTGPYGYTF
j_gene: TRBJ1-2
len: 14
v_gene: TRBV30
abundance: few
d_gene: .

CDR3nt: TGTGCCAGCAGTTTAGGAGGCTACGAGCAGTACTTC
CDR3aa: CASSLGGYEQYF
j_gene: TRBJ2-7
len: 12
v_gene: TRBV28
abundance: .
d_gene: .

CDR3nt: TGCGCCAGCAGCCACCCGGGGGGGACAGGGGGCAATCAGCCCCAGCATTTT
CDR3aa: CASSHPGGTGGNQPQHF
j_gene: TRBJ1-5
len: 17
v_gene: TRBV4-1
abundance: .
d_gene: TRBD1

CDR3nt: TGTGCCAGCAGCGTAGGGCATGATGTTGAGACCCAGTACTTC
CDR3aa: CASSVGHDVETQYF
j_gene: TRBJ2-5
len: 14
v_gene: TRBV9
abundance: few
d_gene: .

CDR3nt: TGCGCCAGCAGCTTGGGAGGGGCGAAAGATACGCAGTATTTT
CDR3aa: CASSLGGAKDTQYF
j_gene: TRBJ2-3
len: 14
v_gene: TRBV5-1
abundance: few
d_gene: .

CDR3nt: TGTGCCAGCAGCCCTAAGCAGGGGTTGGGGAACAATGAGCAGTTCTTC
CDR3aa: CASSPKQGLGNNEQFF
j_gene: TRBJ2-1
len: 16
v_gene: TRBV4-2
abundance: few
d_gene: .

CDR3nt: TGTGCCAGCAGTGAGAGGCTGACCAAAAACATTCAGTACTTC
CDR3aa: CASSERLTKNIQYF
j_gene: TRBJ2-4
len: 14
v_gene: TRBV2
abundance: few
d_gene: .

CDR3nt: TGTGCCAGCAGCCCAGGAGTCGCGGGGGACACAGATACGCAGTATTTT
CDR3aa: CASSPGVAGDTDTQYF
j_gene: TRBJ2-3
len: 16
v_gene: TRBV7-2
abundance: few
d_gene: TRBD2

CDR3nt: TGTGCCTGGACGCCGGGACAGCACTACGAGCAGTACTTC
CDR3aa: CAWTPGQHYEQYF
j_gene: TRBJ2-7
len: 13
v_gene: TRBV30
abundance: .
d_gene: TRBD1

CDR3nt: TGTGCCAGCAACGACAGGGGGCTGTGGGAGACCCAGTACTTC
CDR3aa: CASNDRGLWETQYF
j_gene: TRBJ2-5
len: 14
v_gene: TRBV11-2
abundance: .
d_gene: TRBD1

CDR3nt: TGCGCCAGCAGCCAAGGAGTCGGTTTTAATTCACCCCTCCACTTT
CDR3aa: CASSQGVGFNSPLHF
j_gene: TRBJ1-6
len: 15
v_gene: TRBV4-3
abundance: .
d_gene: .

CDR3nt: TGTGCCACCGAGGAGGGTATTGGAGATACGCAGTATTTT
CDR3aa: CATEEGIGDTQYF
j_gene: TRBJ2-3
len: 13
v_gene: TRBV7-2
abundance: few
d_gene: .

CDR3nt: TGTGCCAGCAGCTTAGACTACGGGACAGATACGCAGTATTTT
CDR3aa: CASSLDYGTDTQYF
j_gene: TRBJ2-3
len: 14
v_gene: TRBV7-2
abundance: .
d_gene: .

CDR3nt: TGTGCCAGCAGTTACGGGATCCCAGATACGCAGTATTTT
CDR3aa: CASSYGIPDTQYF
j_gene: TRBJ2-3
len: 13
v_gene: TRBV6-5
abundance: few
d_gene: .

CDR3nt: TGTGCCAGCAGGGGACAGGACAGCTACGAGCAGTACTTC
CDR3aa: CASRGQDSYEQYF
j_gene: TRBJ2-7
len: 13
v_gene: TRBV25-1
abundance: .
d_gene: TRBD1

CDR3nt: TGTGCCAGCCCCGGGACAGGCTACAATGAGCAGTTCTTC
CDR3aa: CASPGTGYNEQFF
j_gene: TRBJ2-1
len: 13
v_gene: TRBV28
abundance: few
d_gene: TRBD1

CDR3nt: TGTGCCTGGGAACGGACTATTAAAAACATTCAGTACTTC
CDR3aa: CAWERTIKNIQYF
j_gene: TRBJ2-4
len: 13
v_gene: TRBV30
abundance: .
d_gene: .

CDR3nt: TGTGCCAGCAGCATGAACTATGGCTACACCTTC
CDR3aa: CASSMNYGYTF
j_gene: TRBJ1-2
len: 11
v_gene: TRBV28
abundance: few
d_gene: .

CDR3nt: TGTGCCAGCAGCTTCGGGTCCCAAGAGACCCAGTACTTC
CDR3aa: CASSFGSQETQYF
j_gene: TRBJ2-5
len: 13
v_gene: TRBV7-6
abundance: .
d_gene: .

CDR3nt: TGTGCCAGCAGTTTCGACAGGGGCCGCAATGAGCAGTTCTTC
CDR3aa: CASSFDRGRNEQFF
j_gene: TRBJ2-1
len: 14
v_gene: TRBV27
abundance: few
d_gene: TRBD1

CDR3nt: TGTGCCAGCAGCCCAGCAGCAGGAACCAATTCACCCCTCCACTTT
CDR3aa: CASSPAAGTNSPLHF
j_gene: TRBJ1-6
len: 15
v_gene: TRBV28
abundance: .
d_gene: .

CDR3nt: TGTGCCAGCAGTTTAATCGACGGGGAGCTGTTTTTT
CDR3aa: CASSLIDGELFF
j_gene: TRBJ2-2
len: 12
v_gene: TRBV28
abundance: .
d_gene: .

CDR3nt: TGTGCTAGCAGCTTACGCAGGGGGGATACGCAGTATTTT
CDR3aa: CASSLRRGDTQYF
j_gene: TRBJ2-3
len: 13
v_gene: TRBV7-7
abundance: .
d_gene: TRBD1

CDR3nt: TGTGCCAGCAGCCAAGATCGGGGGAGCTCCTACGAGCAGTACTTC
CDR3aa: CASSQDRGSSYEQYF
j_gene: TRBJ2-7
len: 15
v_gene: TRBV4-2
abundance: few
d_gene: .

CDR3nt: TGTGCCAGCAGCCGGGACAGCAATCAGCCCCAGCATTTT
CDR3aa: CASSRDSNQPQHF
j_gene: TRBJ1-5
len: 13
v_gene: TRBV5-4
abundance: .
d_gene: .

CDR3nt: TGTGCCAGCAGCGAGGGACAGGGGCGGTCCTATAATTCACCCCTCCACTTT
CDR3aa: CASSEGQGRSYNSPLHF
j_gene: TRBJ1-6
len: 17
v_gene: TRBV9
abundance: .
d_gene: TRBD1

CDR3nt: TGCAGCGTTACCGGGACAGAATCCTACGAGCAGTACTTC
CDR3aa: CSVTGTESYEQYF
j_gene: TRBJ2-7
len: 13
v_gene: TRBV29-1
abundance: .
d_gene: TRBD1